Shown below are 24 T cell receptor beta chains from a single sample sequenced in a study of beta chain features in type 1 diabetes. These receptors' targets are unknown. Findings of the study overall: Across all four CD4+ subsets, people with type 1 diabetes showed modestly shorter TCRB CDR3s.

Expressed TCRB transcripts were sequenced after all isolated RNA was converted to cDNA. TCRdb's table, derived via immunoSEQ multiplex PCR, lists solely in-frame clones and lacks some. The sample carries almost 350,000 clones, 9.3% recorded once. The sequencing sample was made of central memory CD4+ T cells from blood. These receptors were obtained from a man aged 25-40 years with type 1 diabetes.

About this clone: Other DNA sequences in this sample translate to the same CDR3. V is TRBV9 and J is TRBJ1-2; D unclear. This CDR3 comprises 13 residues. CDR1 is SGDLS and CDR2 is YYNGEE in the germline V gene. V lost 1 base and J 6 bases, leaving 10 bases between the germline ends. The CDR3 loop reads CASSVRADHGYTF. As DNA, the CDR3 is TGTGCCAGCAGCGTACGGGCAGATCATGGCTACACCTTC.

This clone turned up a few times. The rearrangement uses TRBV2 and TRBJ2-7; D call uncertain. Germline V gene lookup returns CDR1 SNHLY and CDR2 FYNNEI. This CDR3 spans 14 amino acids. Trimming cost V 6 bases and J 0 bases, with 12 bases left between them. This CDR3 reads CASRRTDSSYEQYF. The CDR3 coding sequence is TGTGCCAGCAGAAGGACGGATAGCTCCTACGAGCAGTACTTC. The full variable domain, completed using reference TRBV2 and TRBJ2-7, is EPEVTQTPSHQVTQMGQEVILRCVPISNHLYFYWYRQILGQKVEFLVSFYNNEISEKSEIFDDQFSVERPDGSNFTLKIRSTKLEDSAMYFCASRRTDSSYEQYFGPGTRLTVT.

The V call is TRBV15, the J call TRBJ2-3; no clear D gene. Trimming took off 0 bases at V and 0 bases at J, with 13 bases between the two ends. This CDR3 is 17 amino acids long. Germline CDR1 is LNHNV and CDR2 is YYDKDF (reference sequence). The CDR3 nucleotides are TGTGCCACCAGCAGAGATACCCGTGGACGGAGCACAGATACGCAGTATTTT. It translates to CATSRDTRGRSTDTQYF.

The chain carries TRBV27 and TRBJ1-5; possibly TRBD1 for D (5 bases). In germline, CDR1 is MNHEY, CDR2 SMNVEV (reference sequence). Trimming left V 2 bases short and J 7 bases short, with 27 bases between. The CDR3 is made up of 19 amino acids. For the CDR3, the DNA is TGTGCCAGCAGTTTAGCGGGCGGAGGGGTTTTGAGGGCAGAGCAGCCCCAGCATTTT. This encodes CASSLAGGGVLRAEQPQHF.

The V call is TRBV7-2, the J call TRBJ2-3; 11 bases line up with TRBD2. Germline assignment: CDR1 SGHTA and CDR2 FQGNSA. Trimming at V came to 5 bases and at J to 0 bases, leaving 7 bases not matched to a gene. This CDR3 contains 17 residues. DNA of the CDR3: TGTGCCAGCAGCCTTCAGGGGACTAGCGGTAGCACAGATACGCAGTATTTT. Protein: CASSLQGTSGSTDTQYF.

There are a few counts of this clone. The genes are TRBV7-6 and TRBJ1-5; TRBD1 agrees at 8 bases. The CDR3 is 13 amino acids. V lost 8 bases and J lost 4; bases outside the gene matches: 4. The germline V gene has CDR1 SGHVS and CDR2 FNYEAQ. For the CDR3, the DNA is TGTGCCAGCGGAGGGACAGGTAATCAGCCCCAGCATTTT. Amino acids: CASGGTGNQPQHF.

The CDR3 region is CASSGQGFGSQYF. Written as DNA, the CDR3 is TGTGCCAGCAGTGGTCAGGGATTCGGGTCGCAGTATTTT. The chain couples TRBV2 to TRBJ2-3; possibly TRBD1 for D (5 bases). Deletions cut 4 bases from V and 10 bases from J, with 15 bases between. Germline V CDR1 and CDR2: SNHLY, FYNNEI. The CDR3 is 13 residues long.

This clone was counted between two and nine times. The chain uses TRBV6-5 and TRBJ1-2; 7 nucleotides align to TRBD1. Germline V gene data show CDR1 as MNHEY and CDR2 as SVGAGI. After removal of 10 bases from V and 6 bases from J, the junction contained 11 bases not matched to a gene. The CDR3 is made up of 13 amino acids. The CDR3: CATDRVVSHGYTF. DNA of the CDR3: TGTGCCACAGACAGGGTTGTCTCCCATGGCTACACCTTC.

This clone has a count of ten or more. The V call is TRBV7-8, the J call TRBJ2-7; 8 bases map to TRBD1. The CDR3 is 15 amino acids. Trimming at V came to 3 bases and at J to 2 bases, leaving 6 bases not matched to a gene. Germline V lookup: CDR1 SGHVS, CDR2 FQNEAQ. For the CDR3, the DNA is TGTGCCAGCAGCTTCGGACAGGGCGGGACCTACGAGCAGTACTTC. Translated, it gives CASSFGQGGTYEQYF.

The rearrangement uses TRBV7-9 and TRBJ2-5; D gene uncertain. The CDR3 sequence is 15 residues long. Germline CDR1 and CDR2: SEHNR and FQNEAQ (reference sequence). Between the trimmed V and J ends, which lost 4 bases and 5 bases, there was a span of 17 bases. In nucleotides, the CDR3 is TGTGCCAGCAGCTCCCCAGAGACACTGGGGGAGACCCAGTACTTC. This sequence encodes CASSSPETLGETQYF.

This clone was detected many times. CDR3 nucleotides: TGTGCCACCAGCGGGGGCCCCTCCTACGAGCAGTACTTC. Residues: CATSGGPSYEQYF. This chain uses TRBV10-3 with TRBJ2-7, with TRBD2 matching over 8 bases. V shed 10 bases and J 0 bases; nucleotides not matched to a gene: 5. CDR1 and CDR2 (germline): ENHRY, SYGVKD. This CDR3 has 13 amino acids.

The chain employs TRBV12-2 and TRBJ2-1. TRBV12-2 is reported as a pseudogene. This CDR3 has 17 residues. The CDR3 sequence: CASRLVEGPVNYNEQFF. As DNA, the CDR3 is TGTGCAAGTCGCTTAGTGGAAGGCCCCGTTAATTACAATGAGCAGTTCTTC.

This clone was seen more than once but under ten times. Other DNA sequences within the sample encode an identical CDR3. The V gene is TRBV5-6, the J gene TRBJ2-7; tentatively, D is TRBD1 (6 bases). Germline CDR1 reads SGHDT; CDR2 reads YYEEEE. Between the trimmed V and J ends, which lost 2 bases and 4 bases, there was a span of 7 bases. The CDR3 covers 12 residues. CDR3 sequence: CASSFQGYEQYF. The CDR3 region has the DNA TGTGCCAGCAGCTTCCAGGGGTACGAGCAGTACTTC.

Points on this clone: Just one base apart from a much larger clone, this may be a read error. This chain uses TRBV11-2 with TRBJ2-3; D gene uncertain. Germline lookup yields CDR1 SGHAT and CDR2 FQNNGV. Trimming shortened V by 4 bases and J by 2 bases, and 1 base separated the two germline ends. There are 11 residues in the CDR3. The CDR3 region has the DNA TGTGCCAGCAGCTACACAGATACGCAGTATTTT. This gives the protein CASSYTDTQYF. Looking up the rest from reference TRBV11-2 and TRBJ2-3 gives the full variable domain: EAGVAQSPRYKIIEKRQSVAFWCNPISGHATLYWYQQILGQGPKLLIQFQNNGVVDDSQLPKDRFSAERLKGVDSTLKIQPAKLEDSAVYLCASSYTDTQYFGPGTRLTVL.

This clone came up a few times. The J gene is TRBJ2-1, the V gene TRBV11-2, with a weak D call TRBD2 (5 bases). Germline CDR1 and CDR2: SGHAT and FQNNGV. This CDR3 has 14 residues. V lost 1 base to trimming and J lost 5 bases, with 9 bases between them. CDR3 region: CASSLGSSHNEQFF. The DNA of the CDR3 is TGTGCCAGCAGCTTAGGTTCTAGCCACAATGAGCAGTTCTTC.

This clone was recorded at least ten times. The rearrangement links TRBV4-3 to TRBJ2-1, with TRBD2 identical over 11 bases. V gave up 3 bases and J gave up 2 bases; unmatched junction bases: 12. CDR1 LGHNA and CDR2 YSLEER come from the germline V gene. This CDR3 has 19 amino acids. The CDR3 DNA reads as TGCGCCAGCAGCCAGGACCTAACTAGCGGGGGAAGACCCTACAATGAGCAGTTCTTC. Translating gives CASSQDLTSGGRPYNEQFF.

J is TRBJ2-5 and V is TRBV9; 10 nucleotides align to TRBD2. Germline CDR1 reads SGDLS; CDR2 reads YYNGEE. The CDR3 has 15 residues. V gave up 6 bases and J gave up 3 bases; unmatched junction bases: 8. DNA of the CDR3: TGTGCCAGCACCCGTAGCGGGGGGCACGAAGAGACCCAGTACTTC. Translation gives CASTRSGGHEETQYF.

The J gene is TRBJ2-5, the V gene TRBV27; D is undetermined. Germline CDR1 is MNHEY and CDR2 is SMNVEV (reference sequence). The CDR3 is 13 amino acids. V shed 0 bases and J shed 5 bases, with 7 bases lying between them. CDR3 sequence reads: CASSLSRMETQYF. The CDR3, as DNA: TGTGCCAGCAGTTTATCTAGGATGGAGACCCAGTACTTC.

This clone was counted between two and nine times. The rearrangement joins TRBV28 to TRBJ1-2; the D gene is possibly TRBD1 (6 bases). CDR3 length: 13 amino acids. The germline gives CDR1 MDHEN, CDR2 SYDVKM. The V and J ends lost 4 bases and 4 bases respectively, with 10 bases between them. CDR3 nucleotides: TGTGCCAGCAGTTCGGACAGCGCCTATGGCTACACCTTC. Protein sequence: CASSSDSAYGYTF.

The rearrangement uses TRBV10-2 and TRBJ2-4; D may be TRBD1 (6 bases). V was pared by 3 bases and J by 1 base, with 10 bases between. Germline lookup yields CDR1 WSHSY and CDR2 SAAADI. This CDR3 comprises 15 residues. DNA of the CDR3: TGCGCCAGCAGTGACAGGGGCCTGGCCAAAAACATTCAGTACTTC. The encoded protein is CASSDRGLAKNIQYF.

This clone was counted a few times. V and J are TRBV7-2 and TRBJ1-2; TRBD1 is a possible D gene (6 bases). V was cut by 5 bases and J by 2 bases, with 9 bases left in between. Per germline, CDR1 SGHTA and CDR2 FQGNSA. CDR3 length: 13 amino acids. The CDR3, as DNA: TGTGCCAGCAGCAGGGGACACAACTATGGCTACACCTTC. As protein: CASSRGHNYGYTF.

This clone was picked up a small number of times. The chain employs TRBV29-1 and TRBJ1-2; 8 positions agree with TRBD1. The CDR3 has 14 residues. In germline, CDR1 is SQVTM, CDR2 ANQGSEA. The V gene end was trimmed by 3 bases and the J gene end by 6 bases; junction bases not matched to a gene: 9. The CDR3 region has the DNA TGCAGCGTTGACGGAGCAGGGGGCACCCATGGCTACACCTTC. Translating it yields CSVDGAGGTHGYTF.

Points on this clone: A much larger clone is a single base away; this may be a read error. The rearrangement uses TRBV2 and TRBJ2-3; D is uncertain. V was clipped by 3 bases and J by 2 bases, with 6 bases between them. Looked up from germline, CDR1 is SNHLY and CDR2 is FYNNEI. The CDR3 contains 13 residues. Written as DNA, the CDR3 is TGTGCCAGCAGTGATGGGGTCACAGATACGCAGTATTTT. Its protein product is CASSDGVTDTQYF.

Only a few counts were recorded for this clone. The CDR3 sequence is CASSIGGPTPSNYGYTF. CDR3 nucleotide sequence: TGTGCCAGTAGTATAGGTGGCCCGACTCCTTCTAACTATGGCTACACCTTC. This chain links TRBV19 with TRBJ1-2, with unresolved D. This CDR3 has 17 amino acids. The V end lost 1 base, the J end lost 0 bases, and 15 bases lay between the germline ends. The germline CDR1 and CDR2 sequences are LNHDA and SQIVND (reference sequence).